This TCR beta chain was identified in a study of T cell changes during pregnancy in multiple sclerosis. Some clones are missing from TCRdb's copy, which holds only in-frame ones; the method was immunoSEQ multiplex PCR. The profile shows roughly 52,000 clones, about 92% of them singletons. From germline, CDR1 is MNHEY and CDR2 SMNVEV (reference sequence). The V segment lost 5 bases and the J segment 0 bases; nucleotides outside the gene matches: 22. This CDR3 is 21 amino acids long. The TCR comes from a female donor with multiple sclerosis, enrolled in a pregnancy study. The chain joins TRBV27 to TRBJ1-5, with 7 bases lining up with TRBD1. The sample in question was CD4+ T cells from peripheral blood mononuclear cells, obtained in the third trimester of pregnancy. DNA for the CDR3: TGTGCCAGCAGTCCGAGCCCAGTCATTTCCGGGACAGCCTATAGCAATCAGCCCCAGCATTTT. Its protein is CASSPSPVISGTAYSNQPQHF.